The 13 T cell receptor beta chains below come from one sample, sequenced in a study of cytomegalovirus exposure and HLA in healthy donors. The PCR employed 60 Vbeta primers together with 13 Jbeta primers. Sequenced by immunoSEQ multiplex PCR; TCRdb stores in-frame clones only, minus some. The data contain more than 95,000 clones, roughly 70% of them singletons. The sample taken for sequencing was PBMCs. The receptors were gathered from a man aged 40-50 years in good health and CMV-seronegative.

The genes are TRBV11-3 and TRBJ1-1; D gene uncertain. Trimming shortened V by 2 bases and J by 0 bases, and 4 bases separated the two germline ends. The CDR3 has 13 residues. The germline gives CDR1 SGHNT, CDR2 YENEEA. CDR3 in amino acids: CASSLSLNTEAFF. In DNA, the CDR3 is TGTGCCAGCAGCTTATCTCTGAACACTGAAGCTTTCTTT.

The gene calls are TRBV18 and TRBJ2-1; the D is unclear. CDR3 length: 14 amino acids. CDR1 and CDR2 from the germline V gene are KGHSH and LQKENI. V dropped 3 bases and J dropped 8 bases, with 14 bases sitting between them. CDR3 amino acids: CASSPPSPADEQFF. In DNA form, the CDR3 reads TGTGCCAGCTCACCGCCGAGTCCCGCGGATGAGCAGTTCTTC.

This clone was picked up a small number of times. This chain links TRBV2 with TRBJ1-1; 7 bases line up with TRBD1. Germline V CDR1 and CDR2: SNHLY, FYNNEI. The CDR3 extends over 14 amino acids. V dropped 4 bases and J dropped 4; count of bases not matched to a gene: 6. CDR3 sequence (DNA): TGTGCCAGCAGTGTGACAGGGATTAGCACTGAAGCTTTCTTT. Amino acids: CASSVTGISTEAFF. The full variable domain, completed using reference TRBV2 and TRBJ1-1, is EPEVTQTPSHQVTQMGQEVILRCVPISNHLYFYWYRQILGQKVEFLVSFYNNEISEKSEIFDDQFSVERPDGSNFTLKIRSTKLEDSAMYFCASSVTGISTEAFFGQGTRLTVV.

The chain carries TRBV27 and TRBJ2-5; 7 nucleotides agree with TRBD1. V lost 5 bases to trimming and J lost 2 bases; unmatched junction nucleotides: 5. Germline lookup yields CDR1 MNHEY and CDR2 SMNVEV (reference sequence). CDR3 length: 14 residues. CDR3 bases: TGTGCCAGCAGTCCGAGGGACAGACAAGAGACCCAGTACTTC. Protein sequence: CASSPRDRQETQYF.

This chain connects TRBV5-4 to TRBJ2-4, with a possible D match to TRBD2 (5 bases). The CDR3 totals 14 residues. Germline V gene lookup returns CDR1 SGHNT and CDR2 YYREEE (reference sequence). Trimming cost V 5 bases and J 4 bases, with 13 bases left between them. CDR3 nucleotide sequence: TGTGCCAGCAGTTCTCGGGGTTGGAAAAACATTCAGTACTTC. It specifies CASSSRGWKNIQYF.

The chain combines TRBV4-2 with TRBJ1-6, with TRBD1 identical over 10 bases. CDR3 length: 17 amino acids. Unmatched junction bases numbered 8, after V lost 0 bases and J lost 9 bases. Germline lookup yields CDR1 LGHNA and CDR2 YNFKEQ. The chain's CDR3 is CASSQENPGTGVSPLHF. The CDR3 DNA is TGTGCCAGCAGCCAAGAGAACCCCGGGACAGGGGTTTCACCCCTCCACTTT.

The CDR3 bases are TGCGCCAGCAGCTTGGTGGGGAGGACTACAGGGGCAGATACGCAGTATTTT. It is translated as CASSLVGRTTGADTQYF. The chain links TRBV5-1 to TRBJ2-3; weak D call: TRBD1 (7 bases). V lost 0 bases and J lost 4, with 18 bases in between. Germline V gives CDR1 SGHRS, CDR2 YFSETQ. CDR3 length: 17 amino acids.

This chain joins TRBV19 and TRBJ2-7; 9 bases are a match to TRBD2. The CDR3 sequence is 15 residues long. Germline-derived CDR1 and CDR2 are LNHDA and SQIVND (reference sequence). V shed 4 bases and J 7 bases; nucleotides not matched to a gene: 11. CDR3 in amino acids: CASSSWTSVENEQYF. For the CDR3, the DNA is TGTGCCAGTAGTAGCTGGACTAGCGTGGAGAATGAGCAGTACTTC. The variable domain in full, with the rest retrieved from reference TRBV19 and TRBJ2-7, is DGGITQSPKYLFRKEGQNVTLSCEQNLNHDAMYWYRQDPGQGLRLIYYSQIVNDFQKGDIAEGYSVSREKKESFPLTVTSAQKNPTAFYLCASSSWTSVENEQYFGPGTRLTVT.

This clone turned up a few times. The chain has TRBV7-2 and TRBJ2-7, with 8 bases fitting TRBD2. Germline CDR1 is SGHTA and CDR2 is FQGNSA. The ends lost 1 base at V and 0 bases at J; junction bases unmatched: 2. This CDR3 has 15 residues. CDR3 sequence reads: CASSLGSGASYEQYF. The CDR3 coding sequence is TGTGCCAGCAGCTTAGGTAGCGGGGCCTCCTACGAGCAGTACTTC.

The genes are TRBV20-1 and TRBJ2-5, with a possible D match to TRBD1 (6 bases). CDR1 is DFQATT and CDR2 is SNEGSKA in the germline V gene (reference sequence). The CDR3 is 11 residues long. Deletions cut 6 bases from V and 5 bases from J, with 10 bases between. The CDR3 nucleotides are TGCAGTGCAGGACAGATGGAGACCCAGTACTTC. Its translation is CSAGQMETQYF.

This clone turned up a few times. The rearrangement uses TRBV5-8 and TRBJ1-2, with 9 bases that match TRBD1. This CDR3 region has 17 residues. V shed 4 bases and J 1 base; nucleotides not matched to a gene: 11. Germline assignment: CDR1 SGHTS and CDR2 YDEGEE. CDR3 DNA: TGTGCCAGCAGCCTGTTACAGGGGGCCGCGGATAACTATGGCTACACCTTC. Its translation is CASSLLQGAADNYGYTF.

CDR3 region: CASSFDGGGFESPLHF. The CDR3 nucleotides read TGCGCCAGCAGCTTTGACGGGGGGGGCTTCGAGTCACCCCTCCACTTT. The rearrangement links TRBV5-1 to TRBJ1-6, with TRBD1 as a possible D gene (6 bases). Trimming shortened V by 2 bases and J by 10 bases, and 19 bases separated the two germline ends. The CDR3 consists of 16 residues. In germline, CDR1 is SGHRS, CDR2 YFSETQ. Complete variable domain (other parts from reference TRBV5-1 and TRBJ1-6): KAGVTQTPRYLIKTRGQQVTLSCSPISGHRSVSWYQQTPGQGLQFLFEYFSETQRNKGNFPGRFSGRQFSNSRSEMNVSTLELGDSALYLCASSFDGGGFESPLHFGNGTRLTVT.

The count of this clone is one. The chain joins TRBV7-9 to TRBJ2-3, with D hard to call. This CDR3 has 12 amino acids. Per the germline V gene, CDR1 is SEHNR and CDR2 is FQNEAQ (reference sequence). V was cut by 3 bases and J by 7 bases, with 8 bases left in between. The CDR3 nucleotides read TGTGCCAGCAGCTTCTCCCTTAATACGCAGTATTTT. This sequence encodes CASSFSLNTQYF.